This is a list of T cell receptor beta chains from one sample in a study of identical twins. Each CDR3 protein gets one entry after TCRdb re-called the 5' RACE reads with MiXCR. The sample lists more than 400,000 distinct CDR3 sequences, roughly 15% occurring once. This same sample was also taken into another study, of yellow fever vaccine responses in identical twins.

Sequences were obtained from CD4+ T cells sorted from blood. The receptors derive from a woman aged 18-29 years in good health. CDR3s leave out the opening cysteine and the closing phenylalanine or tryptophan.

j_gene: TRBJ1-4
v_gene: TRBV7-8
CDR3aa: ASSQGQLNEKLF

j_gene: TRBJ2-5
v_gene: TRBV9
CDR3aa: ASSDRQGGETQY

j_gene: TRBJ1-3
v_gene: TRBV2
CDR3aa: ALKGQPSSGNTIY

j_gene: TRBJ1-2
v_gene: TRBV10-3
CDR3aa: AIRGDGNYGYT

j_gene: TRBJ2-7
v_gene: TRBV20-1
CDR3aa: SAISELNYEQY

j_gene: TRBJ2-1
v_gene: TRBV2
CDR3aa: ASTTIGSSSGRGEQF

j_gene: TRBJ2-3
v_gene: TRBV24-1
CDR3aa: ATSLRSTDTQY

j_gene: TRBJ2-5
v_gene: TRBV12-3/TRBV12-4
CDR3aa: ASSSTLETQY

j_gene: TRBJ2-3
v_gene: TRBV5-1
CDR3aa: ASSLGTGGSTDTQY

j_gene: TRBJ2-1
v_gene: TRBV3-1
CDR3aa: ASSFSLNEQF

j_gene: TRBJ2-7
v_gene: TRBV27
CDR3aa: ASSLSGFSYEQY

j_gene: TRBJ2-1
v_gene: TRBV14
CDR3aa: ASSQALVPYNEQF

j_gene: TRBJ1-1
v_gene: TRBV5-1
CDR3aa: ASSLAERNTEAF

j_gene: TRBJ1-5
v_gene: TRBV15
CDR3aa: ATSRGQGRGQPQH

j_gene: TRBJ2-1
v_gene: TRBV10-3
CDR3aa: AISETGGLNEQF

j_gene: TRBJ2-2
v_gene: TRBV7-2
CDR3aa: ASSARTSGANTGELF

j_gene: TRBJ1-6
v_gene: TRBV20-1
CDR3aa: SAREAGSYNSPLH

j_gene: TRBJ2-7
v_gene: TRBV4-1
CDR3aa: ASSPPGQGAFGLATREQY

j_gene: TRBJ1-6
v_gene: TRBV3-1
CDR3aa: ASSHGSNSPLH

j_gene: TRBJ2-5
v_gene: TRBV11-2
CDR3aa: ASSLVYGTQY

j_gene: TRBJ2-7
v_gene: TRBV18
CDR3aa: ASSPRTSGFLEQY

j_gene: TRBJ2-7
v_gene: TRBV6-1
CDR3aa: ASEGFQTYEQY

j_gene: TRBJ2-1
v_gene: TRBV6-1
CDR3aa: ASSEGASGFYNEQF

j_gene: TRBJ1-3
v_gene: TRBV5-1
CDR3aa: ASSMDGAYGNTIY

j_gene: TRBJ1-1
v_gene: TRBV15
CDR3aa: ATSRDLAENTEAF

j_gene: TRBJ1-5
v_gene: TRBV12-3/TRBV12-4
CDR3aa: ASSFEGTGPQH

j_gene: TRBJ1-1
v_gene: TRBV4-1
CDR3aa: ASSQVMTDANTEAF

j_gene: TRBJ1-5
v_gene: TRBV27
CDR3aa: ASSLLGVSNQPQH

j_gene: TRBJ2-3
v_gene: TRBV3-1
CDR3aa: ASSQVPPVGDTQY

j_gene: TRBJ1-4
v_gene: TRBV12-3/TRBV12-4
CDR3aa: ASSLYRGSEKLF

j_gene: TRBJ2-5
v_gene: TRBV20-1
CDR3aa: SARDIQREGQYQETQY